A selection of T cell receptor beta chains follows, all from one sample in a study of T cell repertoires in cytomegalovirus infection. Via MiXCR, TCRdb re-called the reads, giving one row per CDR3 protein. The sample lists 650,000 to 900,000 distinct CDR3 sequences, roughly 29% occurring once. No antigens are known for them. Sequences were derived from cultured CD8+ T cells from PBMCs, sampled from culture after CMV antigen stimulation. The receptors come from a human donor in good health (CMV status not recorded). Some clones in this sample may be carry-over from other donors' samples. Each CDR3 is given with its conserved first and last residue. Fields, in order: clone size, V gene, CDR3 protein. Size tells how often a clone was seen (once, few, many) or the class of an expanded clone, and some rows leave it out.

few,TRBV5-8,CASSQVGQGLSEQFF
NA,TRBV7-9,CASSHPTNRITDTQYF
few,TRBV12-3/TRBV12-4,CASSFVKGGHEQYF
NA,TRBV6-1,CASSEDWVAEKLFF
few,TRBV5-4,CASSPYGAGTDTQYF
few,TRBV27,CASSLYSPSNTGELFF
many,TRBV7-6,CASSLGVGGTEQFF
many,TRBV27,CASSLGDGELFF
NA,TRBV10-3,CAISVAKGRSEAFF
few,TRBV9,CASSVHNEQFF
few,TRBV4-1,CASSQVSQFSGGSDEQFF
NA,TRBV7-9,CASSLAGQTRYNEQFF
few,TRBV3-1,CASSQAGSYNEQFF
NA,TRBV28,CASSRPGQTSTDTQYF
many,TRBV7-9,CVGDYGYTF
NA,TRBV4-1,CASSQQTGSNQPQHF
few,TRBV7-3,CASSFLRGQRDTQYF
few,TRBV5-5,CASNRHVSAHNEQFF
few,TRBV6-2/TRBV6-3,CASSPGRLREQYF
NA,TRBV5-1,CASSILARLRDEQYF
NA,TRBV5-8,CASSLGHTNTGELFF
few,TRBV5-6,CASSEDRGETGELFF
NA,TRBV7-6,CASSLDRRTDTQYF
NA,TRBV7-9,CASWDGGAQPQHF
NA,TRBV15,CATSRFPGGRDRISNQPQHF
NA,TRBV20-1,CSATDSRGRNQPQHF
many,TRBV7-2,CASSSRDSGGETQYF
many,TRBV7-2,CASSLRLLAGGKTDTQYF
NA,TRBV4-1,CASSPQRGLDTEAFF
NA,TRBV29-1,CSVEGGTADSNEQFF
few,TRBV19,CASSIGAKSTEAFF
few,TRBV5-1,CASSFRVQGEGTEAFF